A single sample is the source of the 27 T cell receptor beta chains below, sequenced in a study of blood T cell repertoires in COVID-19. Method: immunoSEQ multiplex PCR; TCRdb's copy keeps in-frame clones and lacks some. The data show over 140,000 clones, with 75% to 80% seen just once and just under 3% held by the top ten. The sample was PBMCs or T cells enriched from blood (not recorded which). These receptors came from a woman aged 45-65 years who had recovered from COVID-19.

The chain has TRBV5-1 and TRBJ2-6; tentatively, D is TRBD1 (6 bases). The CDR3 consists of 17 residues. From germline, CDR1 is SGHRS and CDR2 YFSETQ. Trimming left V 4 bases short and J 0 bases short, with 14 bases between. The CDR3 DNA follows: TGCGCCAGCAGCCTCCTGACAGGCCGCTCTGGGGCCAACGTCCTGACTTTC. Translated, it gives CASSLLTGRSGANVLTF.

This CDR3 reads CASRKIQTKNIQYF. The DNA of the CDR3 is TGTGCCAGCAGAAAGATACAAACCAAAAACATTCAGTACTTC. V and J are TRBV6-5 and TRBJ2-4; no reliable D call. Between the trimmed V and J ends, which lost 6 bases and 2 bases, there was a span of 11 bases. This CDR3 has 14 residues. CDR1 is MNHEY and CDR2 is SVGAGI in the germline V gene.

The rearrangement uses TRBV5-4 and TRBJ1-2; a possible D gene is TRBD1 (5 bases). The CDR3 loop spans 12 amino acids. Germline V gene sequence: CDR1 SGHNT, CDR2 YYREEE (reference sequence). Between the trimmed V and J ends, which lost 2 bases and 4 bases, there was a span of 6 bases. The CDR3 DNA is TGTGCCAGCAGCTTTCAGGGCTATGGCTACACCTTC. Protein: CASSFQGYGYTF.

The chain recombines TRBV11-3 with TRBJ1-1; tentatively, D is TRBD1 (5 bases). The V gene lost 4 bases and the J gene lost 6 bases, with 24 bases spanning the gap. Germline V lookup: CDR1 SGHNT, CDR2 YENEEA. This CDR3 has 17 amino acids. The CDR3 protein is CASSSLGGGLINAEAFF. The CDR3 DNA follows: TGTGCCAGCAGCTCCCTAGGTGGGGGACTGATCAACGCTGAAGCTTTCTTT.

V and J are TRBV5-1 and TRBJ2-7; 9 bases align to TRBD1. Germline V gene lookup returns CDR1 SGHRS and CDR2 YFSETQ. The CDR3 has 14 residues. V dropped 1 base and J dropped 4; count of bases not matched to a gene: 3. The CDR3 region has the DNA TGCGCCAGCAGCTTGCCGGGACAGGGATACGAGCAGTACTTC. Translated, it gives CASSLPGQGYEQYF. Together with reference TRBV5-1 and TRBJ2-7, the CDR3 gives the full variable domain: KAGVTQTPRYLIKTRGQQVTLSCSPISGHRSVSWYQQTPGQGLQFLFEYFSETQRNKGNFPGRFSGRQFSNSRSEMNVSTLELGDSALYLCASSLPGQGYEQYFGPGTRLTVT.

The rearrangement uses TRBV7-9 and TRBJ1-4, with TRBD1 identical over 7 bases. Per the germline V gene, CDR1 is SEHNR and CDR2 is FQNEAQ (reference sequence). V shed 1 base and J 4 bases; nucleotides not matched to a gene: 6. The CDR3 has 16 residues. CDR3 residues: CASSLGKGAGNEKLFF. The DNA of the CDR3 is TGTGCCAGCAGCTTAGGAAAGGGGGCGGGTAATGAAAAACTGTTTTTT.

The chain carries TRBV18 and TRBJ1-5; D remains ambiguous. Per germline, CDR1 KGHSH and CDR2 LQKENI. V was pared by 4 bases and J by 2 bases, with 6 bases between. The CDR3 consists of 13 residues. The CDR3 here is CASSQEGNQPQHF. The DNA for the CDR3 is TGTGCCAGCTCACAGGAGGGCAATCAGCCCCAGCATTTT. Looking up the rest from reference TRBV18 and TRBJ1-5 gives the full variable domain: NAGVMQNPRHLVRRRGQEARLRCSPMKGHSHVYWYRQLPEEGLKFMVYLQKENIIDESGMPKERFSAEFPKEGPSILRIQQVVRGDSAAYFCASSQEGNQPQHFGDGTRLSIL.

This chain connects TRBV29-1 to TRBJ1-2; 7 bases are shared with TRBD1. Per the germline V gene, CDR1 is SQVTM and CDR2 is ANQGSEA. V was pared by 4 bases and J by 5 bases, with 10 bases of the junction left unmatched. The CDR3 has 14 amino acids. The CDR3 spells CSVAEQGPRYGYTF. CDR3 coding DNA: TGCAGCGTTGCGGAACAGGGGCCTCGGTATGGCTACACCTTC.

The rearrangement joins TRBV28 to TRBJ2-7, with 12 nucleotides matching TRBD2. With 5 bases clipped from V and 7 bases from J, the junction kept 6 bases outside the gene matches. This CDR3 comprises 14 residues. Germline V CDR1 and CDR2: MDHEN, SYDVKM. Written as DNA, the CDR3 is TGTGCCAGCAGTCGACTAGCGGGAGTAAGGGAGCAGTACTTC. Amino acids: CASSRLAGVREQYF.

V is TRBV5-1 and J is TRBJ1-2; 10 nucleotides agree with TRBD1. Looked up from germline, CDR1 is SGHRS and CDR2 is YFSETQ. The V segment lost 0 bases and the J segment 8 bases; nucleotides outside the gene matches: 10. This CDR3 region has 16 residues. The CDR3 reads CASSLATGGPTKGYTF. The CDR3 DNA sequence: TGCGCCAGCAGCTTGGCGACAGGGGGCCCTACAAAGGGCTACACCTTC.

The chain uses TRBV28 and TRBJ2-7; the match to TRBD2 covers 11 bases. Germline-derived CDR1 and CDR2 are MDHEN and SYDVKM. The V segment lost 3 bases and the J segment 5 bases; nucleotides outside the gene matches: 6. The CDR3 consists of 15 residues. CDR3 DNA: TGTGCCAGCAGTTTGGCTAGCGGGAGGAATAACGAGCAGTACTTC. Its protein is CASSLASGRNNEQYF. Using reference TRBV28 and TRBJ2-7 for the parts outside the CDR3, the full variable domain is DVKVTQSSRYLVKRTGEKVFLECVQDMDHENMFWYRQDPGLGLRLIYFSYDVKMKEKGDIPEGYSVSREKKERFSLILESASTNQTSMYLCASSLASGRNNEQYFGPGTRLTVT.

This clone occurred a few times. The genes are TRBV3-1 (or the pseudogene TRBV3-2) and TRBJ1-1; TRBD1 is a possible D gene (5 bases). In germline, CDR1 is LGHDT, CDR2 YNNKEL (reference sequence). V was cut by 4 bases and J by 5 bases, with 11 bases left in between. CDR3 length: 13 amino acids. The CDR3, as DNA: TGTGCCAGCAGCCGTCAGGGCGGTACTGAAGCTTTCTTT. It yields the protein CASSRQGGTEAFF.

The chain links TRBV29-1 to TRBJ1-1; D gene ambiguous. V was trimmed by 3 bases and J by 5 bases, leaving 13 bases between them. The germline V gene has CDR1 SQVTM and CDR2 ANQGSEA. The CDR3 length is 13 residues. CDR3 amino acids: CSVDSPYETEAFF. As DNA, the CDR3 is TGCAGCGTTGATAGTCCCTATGAAACTGAAGCTTTCTTT.

CDR3 sequence: CASSPGNRAGELFF. The CDR3 DNA reads as TGTGCCAGCAGCCCCGGAAACCGGGCCGGGGAGCTGTTTTTT. The chain has TRBV7-3 and TRBJ2-2; D gene uncertain. CDR1 is SGHTA, CDR2 FQGTGA, per germline. The V and J ends lost 5 bases and 6 bases respectively, with 13 bases between them. The length of the CDR3 is 14 residues.

This clone has only one observation. The rearrangement links TRBV19 to TRBJ2-1, with D hard to call. The CDR3 is 11 residues long. V was clipped by 3 bases and J by 10 bases, with 7 bases between them. Germline V CDR1 and CDR2: LNHDA, SQIVND (reference sequence). In DNA form, the CDR3 reads TGTGCCAGTAGTATCCCCGGGGAGCAGTTCTTC. Amino acid sequence: CASSIPGEQFF.

This clone appeared a few times. The chain links TRBV3-1 (or the pseudogene TRBV3-2) to TRBJ1-1; maybe TRBD1 (5 bases). The CDR3 sequence is 14 residues long. Germline-derived CDR1 and CDR2 are LGHDT and YNNKEL (reference sequence). V shed 6 bases and J shed 4 bases, with 15 bases lying between them. CDR3 bases: TGTGCCAGCAGTCCCAACAGGTTAGTCACTGAAGCTTTCTTT. Its translation: CASSPNRLVTEAFF.

CDR3 in amino acids: CASSFNLAGNEQFF. CDR3 nucleotide sequence: TGTGCCAGCAGTTTTAACCTAGCGGGAAATGAGCAGTTCTTC. This chain uses TRBV28 with TRBJ2-1; 9 positions agree with TRBD2. The CDR3 is made up of 14 amino acids. Trimming at V came to 3 bases and at J to 7 bases, leaving 4 bases not matched to a gene. CDR1 is MDHEN and CDR2 is SYDVKM in the germline V gene.

The J gene is TRBJ2-3, the V gene TRBV12-5; no definite D call. The germline gives CDR1 LGHNT, CDR2 FRNRAP. V dropped 0 bases and J dropped 1 base, with 8 bases sitting between them. CDR3 length equals 15 residues. CDR3 loop: CASGLVLAGTDTQYF. The CDR3 nucleotides are TGTGCTAGTGGTTTGGTACTGGCGGGCACAGATACGCAGTATTTT.

In its sample, this clone ranks as medium-sized (0.01 to 0.1%). V gene TRBV7-2 combines with J gene TRBJ1-2; TRBD1 agrees at 9 bases. V shed 2 bases and J 0 bases; nucleotides not matched to a gene: 7. CDR1 SGHTA and CDR2 FQGNSA come from the germline V gene. The CDR3 covers 17 residues. As DNA, the CDR3 is TGTGCCAGCAGCTTAAGGGGCAACAGGGGGCCTAACTATGGCTACACCTTC. Translation gives CASSLRGNRGPNYGYTF. Filled out from reference TRBV7-2 and TRBJ1-2, the complete variable domain reads GAGVSQSPSNKVTEKGKDVELRCDPISGHTALYWYRQSLGQGLEFLIYFQGNSAPDKSGLPSDRFSAERTGGSVSTLTIQRTQQEDSAVYLCASSLRGNRGPNYGYTFGSGTRLTVV.

This sequence joins TRBV2 and TRBJ1-4; the match to TRBD1 covers 7 bases. This CDR3 is built from 14 residues. Germline V CDR1 and CDR2: SNHLY, FYNNEI. V shed 3 bases, J shed 8 bases, and the junction held 6 bases outside the gene matches. CDR3 loop: CASSDWDSGEKLFF. The CDR3 coding sequence is TGTGCCAGCAGTGATTGGGACAGTGGGGAAAAACTGTTTTTT.

There are a few counts of this clone. The DNA for the CDR3 is TGTGCCAGCTCACCTAACAGGAACACTGAAGCTTTCTTT. Translation gives CASSPNRNTEAFF. This chain joins TRBV18 and TRBJ1-1; no reliable D call. CDR1 is KGHSH and CDR2 is LQKENI in the germline V gene. The CDR3 runs to 13 residues. V was trimmed by 3 bases and J by 1 base, leaving 6 bases between them. Supplemented by reference TRBV18 and TRBJ1-1, the full variable domain reads NAGVMQNPRHLVRRRGQEARLRCSPMKGHSHVYWYRQLPEEGLKFMVYLQKENIIDESGMPKERFSAEFPKEGPSILRIQQVVRGDSAAYFCASSPNRNTEAFFGQGTRLTVV.

V gene TRBV11-2 combines with J gene TRBJ2-5; possibly TRBD1 for D (5 bases). The CDR3 is 17 residues long. CDR1 and CDR2 (germline): SGHAT, FQNNGV. Trimming left V 0 bases short and J 4 bases short, with 18 bases between. CDR3 bases: TGTGCCAGCAGCTTAGATATGGGGCAGGGCCCCCGAGAGACCCAGTACTTC. Protein: CASSLDMGQGPRETQYF.

The V call is TRBV19, the J call TRBJ2-1; a possible D gene is TRBD1 (6 bases). The CDR3 is 15 residues long. Germline CDR1 is LNHDA and CDR2 is SQIVND (reference sequence). Trimming left V 7 bases short and J 6 bases short, with 19 bases between. DNA of the CDR3: TGTGCCAGTAAGGAGGTCCAAAAAGGGGGCAATGAGCAGTTCTTC. It is translated as CASKEVQKGGNEQFF.

The chain has TRBV7-9 and TRBJ2-5; D gene ambiguous. Germline values: CDR1 SEHNR, CDR2 FQNEAQ (reference sequence). The CDR3 sequence is 13 residues long. V shed 1 base and J shed 2 bases, with 5 bases lying between them. The CDR3 here is CASSLGAQETQYF. CDR3 in DNA: TGTGCCAGCAGCTTAGGGGCACAAGAGACCCAGTACTTC.

This clone appeared a single time. This chain uses TRBV5-8 with TRBJ1-5, with a weak D call TRBD1 (6 bases). The CDR3 is 16 amino acids. Per the germline V gene, CDR1 is SGHTS and CDR2 is YDEGEE. The V and J ends lost 4 bases and 2 bases respectively, with 16 bases between them. This CDR3 reads CASSALPGVGNQPQHF. CDR3 DNA sequence: TGTGCCAGCAGCGCCCTACCAGGGGTTGGCAATCAGCCCCAGCATTTT.

The chain links TRBV27 to TRBJ2-2, with D maybe TRBD2 (5 bases). The ends were cut back, 3 bases at V and 0 bases at J, with 8 bases in the middle. This CDR3 spans 15 amino acids. The V gene's germline CDR1 is MNHEY and CDR2 SMNVEV (reference sequence). CDR3 residues: CASSLRGSNTGELFF. In nucleotides, the CDR3 is TGTGCCAGCAGTTTGAGAGGGTCGAACACCGGGGAGCTGTTTTTT.

The chain joins TRBV5-1 to TRBJ2-7; 8 bases line up with TRBD2. The V segment lost 1 base and the J segment 4 bases; nucleotides outside the gene matches: 4. Germline-derived CDR1 and CDR2 are SGHRS and YFSETQ. This CDR3 has 14 amino acids. As DNA, the CDR3 is TGCGCCAGCAGCTTGTACGGGGGGGTGTACGAGCAGTACTTC. It specifies CASSLYGGVYEQYF.